This T cell receptor beta chain was documented in a study of shared clonotypes between healthy human individuals. Study in general: There were three CD4 naive, three CD4 memory, two CD8 naive and one CD8 memory plates per donor.

The method was immunoSEQ multiplex PCR; TCRdb's version includes in-frame clones alone and lacks a portion of them. The sample contains hundreds of thousands of clones, about 95% of which appear only once. Germline V gene sequence: CDR1 SGDLS, CDR2 YYNGEE. Trimming removed 3 bases at V and 6 bases at J, with 8 bases between. The CDR3 has 12 residues. Whole-study findings and limits: Sorted-subset samples were not fully sequenced, rarefaction indicated. It was the non-shared clonotypes that had lower generation probabilities than clonotypes shared by all four donors. The authors expected sequencing depth to affect clonotype sharing among donors.

CD45RO-negative cells were positively selected for CCR7, leaving out terminally differentiated effector memory CD45RA+ cells. Note on this clone: No antigen is known for it. Other DNA sequences in the same sample also yield this CDR3.

Sequencing input: naive CD8+ T cells sorted from blood. The rearrangement joins TRBV9 to TRBJ2-3; the D is unclear. The clonotype originates from a woman aged 25 to 39 in good health. CDR3 residues: CASSALGDTQYF. In DNA, the CDR3 is TGTGCCAGCAGCGCCCTTGGGGATACGCAGTATTTT.